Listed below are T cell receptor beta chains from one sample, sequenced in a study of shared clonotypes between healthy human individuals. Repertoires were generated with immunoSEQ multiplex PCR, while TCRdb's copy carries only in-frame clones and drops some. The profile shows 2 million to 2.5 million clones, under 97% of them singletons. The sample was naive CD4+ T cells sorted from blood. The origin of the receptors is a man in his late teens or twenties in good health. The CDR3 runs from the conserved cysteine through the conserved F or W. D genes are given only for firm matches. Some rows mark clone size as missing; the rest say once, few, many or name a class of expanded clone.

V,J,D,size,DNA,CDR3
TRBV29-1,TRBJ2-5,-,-,TGCAGCGTTGGTAAGGGAAAAGAGACCCAGTACTTC,CSVGKGKETQYF
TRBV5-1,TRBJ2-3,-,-,TGCGCCAGCAGCCCCCCGAGCAGGGGCACTAGCACAGATACGCAGTATTTT,CASSPPSRGTSTDTQYF
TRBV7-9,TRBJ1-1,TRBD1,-,TGTGCCAGCAGCCCCCAGGACAGGGGAGCTTTCTTT,CASSPQDRGAFF
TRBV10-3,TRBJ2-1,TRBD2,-,TGTGCCATCAGTGATCGCCGAGTGACAGCGGGGGTGTCTAATGAGCAGTTCTTC,CAISDRRVTAGVSNEQFF
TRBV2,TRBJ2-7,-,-,TGTGCCAGCAGTGGAAGTAGCCTCTACTCCTACGAGCAGTACTTC,CASSGSSLYSYEQYF
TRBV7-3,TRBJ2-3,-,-,TGTGCCAGCAGCGAGGCAGGGCGCACAGATACGCAGTATTTT,CASSEAGRTDTQYF
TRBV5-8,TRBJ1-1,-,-,TGTGCCAGCAGCTTGAATGAAGGAACTGAAGCTTTCTTT,CASSLNEGTEAFF
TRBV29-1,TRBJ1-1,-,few,TGCAGCTGTGACGGTACCACTGAAGCTTTCTTT,CSCDGTTEAFF
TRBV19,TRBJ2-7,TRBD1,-,TGTGCCAGTAGTATGGGACAGGGGCCCTCCGAGCAGTACTTC,CASSMGQGPSEQYF
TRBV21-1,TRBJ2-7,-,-,TGTGCCAGCAGCAACGGGACTAGCGGGCAACTTCCCTACGAGCAGTACTTC,CASSNGTSGQLPYEQYF